This TCR beta chain was captured by sequencing in a study of blood T cell repertoires in COVID-19. Study background: COVID-19 samples, acute and convalescent, were from the United States, Italy and Spain.

Under the authors' procedure: Amplification with reference gene primers provided the estimates of nucleated cell counts. The table came from immunoSEQ multiplex PCR; TCRdb's copy has only in-frame clones and leaves some out. The D gene and trimming were derived from the DNA, and the V and J assignments and clone size from that table. This sample has some 100,000 clones, with about 89% found just once. Germline V gene data show CDR1 as SGHKS and CDR2 as YYEKEE (reference sequence). The CDR3 contains 15 residues. V lost 4 bases, J lost 2 bases, and 6 bases stayed unmatched. Sequencing was done on a sample of peripheral blood. The J gene is TRBJ1-2, the V gene TRBV5-5; 9 positions agree with TRBD1. The source of this sequence is a man in his 60s with acute or convalescent COVID-19. Written as DNA, the CDR3 is TGTGCCAGCAGCCCGACAGGGGGAGGGAACTATGGCTACACCTTC. Its protein product is CASSPTGGGNYGYTF.